This T cell receptor beta chain originates from a study of technical replicates of blood from a handful of donors. Trimming took 4 bases from V and 5 from J; bases not matched to a gene: 4. CDR1 SGHDN and CDR2 FVKESK come from the germline V gene. The CDR3 loop spans 14 amino acids. Only in-frame clones appear in the TCRdb table, and some are missing; sequencing was by immunoSEQ multiplex PCR. The data show about 90,000 clones, around 94% seen once. This receptor was obtained from a human donor in good health. The V gene is TRBV14, the J gene TRBJ2-2; 7 nucleotides agree with TRBD2. Specimen: T cells isolated from PBMCs. CDR3 residues: CASSRRGGTGELFF. DNA for the CDR3: TGTGCCAGCAGCCGCCGCGGGGGAACCGGGGAGCTGTTTTTT.